This entry lists 18 T cell receptor beta chains sequenced from one sample in a study of blood T cell repertoires in COVID-19. TCRdb keeps only in-frame clones here, not all; method: immunoSEQ multiplex PCR. The data hold about 99,000 clones, with around 82% observed a single time. Input material: peripheral blood. These TCRs come from a human donor in a cohort sampled during active or convalescent COVID-19.

The chain combines TRBV3-1 (or the pseudogene TRBV3-2) with TRBJ2-7; D remains ambiguous. The length of the CDR3 is 18 residues. Trimming removed 4 bases from V and 4 bases from J, with 26 bases in between. CDR1 is LGHDT, CDR2 YNNKEL, per germline (reference sequence). CDR3 DNA sequence: TGTGCCAGCAGCCGCCGAGCACCTTCGGGTAGTGGTTGGTACGAGCAGTACTTC. It specifies CASSRRAPSGSGWYEQYF.

The J gene is TRBJ1-2, the V gene TRBV6-5; tentatively, D is TRBD1 (6 bases). This CDR3 comprises 13 residues. Trimming stripped 5 bases from V and 7 bases from J, with 14 bases between. Germline V gene data show CDR1 as MNHEY and CDR2 as SVGAGI. The CDR3 reads CASSPGTRSGYTF. The CDR3 region has the DNA TGTGCCAGCAGTCCCGGGACACGCTCTGGCTACACCTTC.

The sample holds one count of this clone. This rearrangement joins TRBV29-1 to TRBJ2-5; D possibly corresponds to TRBD2 (6 bases). Germline-derived CDR1 and CDR2 are SQVTM and ANQGSEA. This CDR3 region has 12 residues. V shed 4 bases and J shed 5 bases, with 11 bases lying between them. The CDR3 coding sequence is TGCAGCGTTGGGGGGGTCGGGGAGACCCAGTACTTC. This encodes CSVGGVGETQYF. The variable domain in full, with the rest retrieved from reference TRBV29-1 and TRBJ2-5, is SAVISQKPSRDICQRGTSLTIQCQVDSQVTMMFWYRQQPGQSLTLIATANQGSEATYESGFVIDKFPISRPNLTFSTLTVSNMSPEDSSIYLCSVGGVGETQYFGPGTRLLVL.

The V and J genes are TRBV7-9 and TRBJ1-4; TRBD1 aligns across 7 bases. J gave up 0 bases and V 5 bases, and 9 bases lay outside the gene matches. This CDR3 has 17 amino acids. Germline values: CDR1 SEHNR, CDR2 FQNEAQ (reference sequence). CDR3 protein: CASSLGTDYATNEKLFF. As DNA, the CDR3 is TGTGCCAGCAGCCTTGGGACAGACTACGCAACTAATGAAAAACTGTTTTTT.

The J gene is TRBJ1-4, the V gene TRBV28; D remains unclear. The germline gives CDR1 MDHEN, CDR2 SYDVKM. Trimming pared 4 bases from V and 15 bases from J, leaving 18 bases between. The CDR3 loop spans 13 amino acids. The CDR3 DNA sequence: TGTGCCAGCAGTTACGGGCTCGGGGAATCGTTGTTTTTT. Encoded protein: CASSYGLGESLFF.

J is TRBJ2-2 and V is TRBV11-2; D call uncertain. The CDR3 covers 14 residues. Trimming took 8 bases from V and 7 from J, leaving 17 bases between them. Germline lookup yields CDR1 SGHAT and CDR2 FQNNGV. The CDR3 bases are TGTGCCAGCCGCCATCCGGGTAGGATCGGGGAGCTGTTTTTT. It yields the protein CASRHPGRIGELFF.

This sequence joins TRBV11-3 and TRBJ1-1; D is undetermined. V was shortened by 2 bases and J by 0 bases, with 7 bases between the two germline ends. Germline lookup yields CDR1 SGHNT and CDR2 YENEEA. This CDR3 has 14 residues. The CDR3 is CASSLSGLNTEAFF. The CDR3 DNA is TGTGCCAGCAGCTTATCGGGGTTGAACACTGAAGCTTTCTTT.

The rearrangement uses TRBV5-6 and TRBJ1-6, with 7 bases matching TRBD1. The CDR3 is made up of 17 amino acids. Germline values: CDR1 SGHDT, CDR2 YYEEEE. V shed 4 bases, J shed 5 bases, and the junction held 12 bases outside the gene matches. This CDR3 is CASSPRGSGGNNSPLHF. The CDR3 DNA sequence: TGTGCCAGCAGCCCGAGGGGGTCAGGGGGAAATAATTCACCCCTCCACTTT.

The chain joins TRBV18 to TRBJ1-2, with D hard to call. The CDR3 has 15 residues. CDR1 is KGHSH and CDR2 is LQKENI in the germline V gene. The V and J ends lost 3 bases and 5 bases respectively, with 16 bases between them. The CDR3: CASSPSKREKYGYTF. The DNA of the CDR3 is TGTGCCAGCTCACCTTCTAAGAGGGAAAAGTATGGCTACACCTTC. Using reference TRBV18 and TRBJ1-2 for the parts outside the CDR3, the full variable domain is NAGVMQNPRHLVRRRGQEARLRCSPMKGHSHVYWYRQLPEEGLKFMVYLQKENIIDESGMPKERFSAEFPKEGPSILRIQQVVRGDSAAYFCASSPSKREKYGYTFGSGTRLTVV.

V and J are TRBV28 and TRBJ1-2; no clear D. Between the trimmed V and J ends, which lost 5 bases and 0 bases, there was a span of 10 bases. The germline V gene has CDR1 MDHEN and CDR2 SYDVKM. This CDR3 is built from 14 residues. The CDR3 DNA sequence: TGTGCCAGCAGTAAACCGCGGGCTAACTATGGCTACACCTTC. Amino acid sequence: CASSKPRANYGYTF.

This clone was found once. This rearrangement joins TRBV19 to TRBJ2-5; 14 bases match TRBD2. The junction had 6 bases not matched to a gene; V was cut back by 4 bases and J by 5 bases. The CDR3 spans 16 residues. Germline V CDR1 and CDR2: LNHDA, SQIVND (reference sequence). CDR3 sequence: CASSRLAGGRYETQYF. The CDR3 nucleotides are TGTGCCAGTAGTAGACTAGCGGGGGGGCGGTATGAGACCCAGTACTTC.

The rearrangement joins TRBV24-1 to TRBJ2-2; 11 positions match TRBD2. Germline loops: CDR1 KGHDR, CDR2 SFDVKD. The CDR3 runs to 16 residues. J gave up 4 bases and V 12 bases, and 12 bases lay outside the gene matches. The CDR3 loop reads CAVGLAGGPGTGELFF. The CDR3 DNA follows: TGTGCCGTTGGCTTAGCGGGGGGGCCTGGCACCGGGGAGCTGTTTTTT.

For the CDR3, the DNA is TGTGCCAGCAGCTTGGCCAGGGTGCGGAGCGGGGGACAGTACAATGAGCAGTTCTTC. It codes for CASSLARVRSGGQYNEQFF. V gene TRBV5-5 combines with J gene TRBJ2-1, with D tentatively TRBD2 (8 bases). The CDR3 consists of 19 residues. V lost 0 bases to trimming and J lost 4 bases, with 23 bases between them. CDR1 SGHKS and CDR2 YYEKEE come from the germline V gene (reference sequence). Looking up the rest from reference TRBV5-5 and TRBJ2-1 gives the full variable domain: DAGVTQSPTHLIKTRGQQVTLRCSPISGHKSVSWYQQVLGQGPQFIFQYYEKEERGRGNFPDRFSARQFPNYSSELNVNALLLGDSALYLCASSLARVRSGGQYNEQFFGPGTRLTVL.

J is TRBJ1-4 and V is TRBV24-1; the D gene is possibly TRBD1 (5 bases). The CDR3 consists of 13 residues. CDR1 and CDR2 (germline): KGHDR, SFDVKD. The ends were cut back, 9 bases at V and 6 bases at J, with 13 bases in the middle. CDR3 coding DNA: TGTGCCACCGCGGGGGTGGGGGATGAAAAACTGTTTTTT. This encodes CATAGVGDEKLFF.

This rearrangement joins TRBV28 to TRBJ1-2, with D uncertain. This CDR3 is 13 amino acids long. Germline V gene sequence: CDR1 MDHEN, CDR2 SYDVKM. The ends were cut back, 8 bases at V and 0 bases at J, with 10 bases in the middle. For the CDR3, the DNA is TGTGCCAGCCGGGGTGCAGCTAACTATGGCTACACCTTC. Amino acid sequence: CASRGAANYGYTF.

The chain is built from TRBV28 and TRBJ1-1; a weak D match, TRBD1 (5 bases). Trimming left V 3 bases short and J 5 bases short, with 13 bases between. The length of the CDR3 is 14 residues. CDR1 is MDHEN, CDR2 SYDVKM, per germline. CDR3 amino acids: CASSFSTAGTEAFF. CDR3 nucleotide sequence: TGTGCCAGCAGTTTCTCGACAGCTGGTACTGAAGCTTTCTTT.

The V gene is TRBV6-1, the J gene TRBJ1-5; D possibly corresponds to TRBD1 (6 bases). From germline, CDR1 is MNHNS and CDR2 SASEGT. Trimming pared 3 bases from V and 7 bases from J, leaving 16 bases between. The CDR3 totals 15 residues. CDR3 DNA sequence: TGTGCCAGCAGTGACCAAGGTGGGGGCGGGCAGCCCCAGCATTTT. This codes for CASSDQGGGGQPQHF.

The CDR3 DNA sequence: TGTGCCAGTAGTATAAGGGACTTGAGCGGAATTCAGCCCCAGCATTTT. This encodes CASSIRDLSGIQPQHF. The rearrangement joins TRBV19 to TRBJ1-5; possible D gene TRBD1, 5 bases. Trimming took off 2 bases at V and 6 bases at J, with 17 bases between the two ends. The CDR3 covers 16 residues. Per the germline V gene, CDR1 is LNHDA and CDR2 is SQIVND (reference sequence).